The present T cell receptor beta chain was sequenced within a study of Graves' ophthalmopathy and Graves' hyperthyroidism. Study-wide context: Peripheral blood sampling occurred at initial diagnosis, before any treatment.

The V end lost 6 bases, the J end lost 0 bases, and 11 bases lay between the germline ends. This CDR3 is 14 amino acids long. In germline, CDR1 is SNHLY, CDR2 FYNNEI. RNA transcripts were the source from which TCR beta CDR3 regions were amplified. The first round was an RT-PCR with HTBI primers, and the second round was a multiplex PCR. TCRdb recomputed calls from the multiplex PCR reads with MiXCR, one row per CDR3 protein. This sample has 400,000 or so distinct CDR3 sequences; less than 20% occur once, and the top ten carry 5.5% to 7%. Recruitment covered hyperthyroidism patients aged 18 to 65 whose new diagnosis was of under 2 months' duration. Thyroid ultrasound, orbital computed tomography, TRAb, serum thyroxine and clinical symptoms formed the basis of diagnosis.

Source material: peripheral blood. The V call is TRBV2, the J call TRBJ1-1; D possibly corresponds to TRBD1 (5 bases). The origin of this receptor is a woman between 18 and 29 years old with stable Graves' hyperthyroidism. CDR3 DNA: TGTGCCAGCAGCCGCGAGGGGATGAACACTGAAGCTTTCTTT. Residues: CASSREGMNTEAFF.